This T cell receptor beta chain emerged from a study of blood T cell repertoires in COVID-19. Whole-study context: The study drew acute and convalescent COVID-19 samples from the United States, Italy and Spain. PBMCs, B-cell-depleted T cells, or T cells were the source of the cDNA or gDNA that made up the material.

Authors' data handling: Scientists estimated how many nucleated cells there were by amplifying reference gene primers. Sequencing used immunoSEQ multiplex PCR; TCRdb keeps in-frame clones, though not all of them. D and trimming come from the DNA, and the V and J calls and clone size come from that table. The table lists about 160,000 clones, approximately 85% of them singletons. Germline values: CDR1 SGDLS, CDR2 YYNGEE. The CDR3 has 14 amino acids. With 4 bases removed from V and 5 bases from J, the gap between germline ends came to 10 bases. The chain is built from TRBV9 and TRBJ1-6; no definite D call. Sequenced: peripheral blood. The sequence was obtained from a man aged 35 to 55 with acute or convalescent COVID-19. This CDR3 reads CASSTRGNNSPLHF. In DNA form, the CDR3 reads TGTGCCAGCAGCACCCGTGGCAATAATTCACCCCTCCACTTT. Looking up the rest from reference TRBV9 and TRBJ1-6 gives the full variable domain: DSGVTQTPKHLITATGQRVTLRCSPRSGDLSVYWYQQSLDQGLQFLIQYYNGEERAKGNILERFSAQQFPDLHSELNLSSLELGDSALYFCASSTRGNNSPLHFGNGTRLTVT.